In its sample, the clone carrying this TCR beta chain was seen many times. The antigen is undetermined. One end of the junction fails to match germline, which may point to a read error. The data originate from a study of PD-L1 blockade in urothelial cancer. The study's findings and limits: Individuals with durable benefit had more tumor-infiltrating T lymphocytes than others. At 3 weeks on treatment, tumor-associated clones expanded more with durable benefit.

Each PCR reaction had synthetic TCR analog templates spiked into it. Libraries were prepared by immunoSEQ multiplex PCR; TCRdb keeps only in-frame clonotypes and omits some of them. This repertoire shows about 35,000 clones, just over 35% found once; its top ten account for 8% to 9%. The CDR3 has 13 amino acids. Germline CDR1 is MNHGY and CDR2 is SAAAGT. The sequence was collected from a man in his 60s with urothelial cancer. The sequencing here drew on tumor tissue, taken before atezolizumab (anti-PD-L1) treatment. The chain joins TRBV6-8 to TRBJ2-2; either TRBD1 or TRBD2 may fit D (5 bases each). CDR3 in DNA: TGTGCCATCAGTCCCGGGACCGCCGGGGAGCTGTTTTTT. Translation: CAISPGTAGELFF.